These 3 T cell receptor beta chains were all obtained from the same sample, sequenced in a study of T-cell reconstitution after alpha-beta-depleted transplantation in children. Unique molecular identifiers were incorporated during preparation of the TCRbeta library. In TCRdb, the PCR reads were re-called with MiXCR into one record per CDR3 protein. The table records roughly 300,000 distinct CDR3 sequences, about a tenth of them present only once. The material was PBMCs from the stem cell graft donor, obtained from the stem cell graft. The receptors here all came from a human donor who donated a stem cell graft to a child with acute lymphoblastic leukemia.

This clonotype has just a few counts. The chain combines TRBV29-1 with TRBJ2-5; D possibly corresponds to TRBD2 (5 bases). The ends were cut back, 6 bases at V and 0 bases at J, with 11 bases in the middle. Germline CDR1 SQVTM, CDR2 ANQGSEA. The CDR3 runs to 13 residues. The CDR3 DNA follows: TGCAGCGTGCGGAGAGGGCACCAAGAGACCCAGTACTTC. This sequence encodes CSVRRGHQETQYF.

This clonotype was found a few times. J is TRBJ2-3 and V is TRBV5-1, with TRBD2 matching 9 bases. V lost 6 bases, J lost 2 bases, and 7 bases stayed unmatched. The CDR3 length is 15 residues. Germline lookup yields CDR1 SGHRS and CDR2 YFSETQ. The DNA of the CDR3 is TGCGCCAGCATACAGACTAGCGGAACCACAGATACGCAGTATTTT. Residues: CASIQTSGTTDTQYF.

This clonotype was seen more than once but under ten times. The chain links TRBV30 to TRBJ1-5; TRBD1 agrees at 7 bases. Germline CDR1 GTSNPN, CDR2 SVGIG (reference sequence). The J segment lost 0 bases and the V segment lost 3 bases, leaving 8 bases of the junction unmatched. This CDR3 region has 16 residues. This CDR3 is CAWSGGQDYSNQPQHF. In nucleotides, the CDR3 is TGTGCCTGGAGCGGTGGACAGGACTATAGCAATCAGCCCCAGCATTTT.